This record concerns one T cell receptor (beta chain) sequence. Antigen specificity is unknown. This entry comes from a study of cytomegalovirus exposure and HLA in healthy donors. Study as a whole: Within the Caucasian-associated ancestry cluster were roughly 82% of the roughly 360 genotyped donors. General study results and limits: For TCR beta chains, V- and J-gene trimming was later linked to a missense DCLRE1C variant. Some V segments could not be told apart, so they were left out, TRBV6-2 and TRBV6-3 among them. Later analysis found that TCR beta chains associated with HLA were more clonally expanded than other, equally common chains.

CDR1 is MNHNS, CDR2 SASEGT, per germline. V shed 2 bases, J shed 9 bases, and the junction held 7 bases outside the gene matches. The CDR3 contains 16 residues. PCR used 60 Vbeta primers and 13 Jbeta primers. Here immunoSEQ multiplex PCR was the method, and the copy in TCRdb shows in-frame clones only, minus some. The table records roughly 140,000 clones, roughly three quarters of them present only once. Sequenced material: PBMCs. This clonotype originated in a female donor in good health and CMV-seronegative. The chain links TRBV6-1 to TRBJ2-1; 13 bases are shared with TRBD2. CDR3 amino acids: CASSERGLAGLSEQFF. In nucleotides, the CDR3 is TGTGCCAGCAGTGAAAGGGGACTAGCGGGATTGAGTGAGCAGTTCTTC.